This passage covers 16 T cell receptor beta chains from one sample sequenced in a study of T cells in women clearing cervical HPV infection. Sequencing was performed with immunoSEQ multiplex PCR; in TCRdb, only in-frame clones are kept and a portion is missing. The sample has under 25,000 clones. The specimen was blood buffy coat. The source is a woman between 18 and 70 years old with a cervical HPV16 infection that either progressed to CIN3+ or cleared (not recorded which).

As to this clone: The read ends 3 residues early relative to the CDR3; the germline J gene fills the gap. V gene TRBV30 combines with J gene TRBJ1-6; 8 nucleotides match TRBD1. Germline CDR1 is GTSNPN and CDR2 is SVGIG (reference sequence). The V and J ends lost 2 bases and 10 bases, in that order; junction bases with no gene match: 7. The CDR3 has 14 residues. The chain's CDR3 is CAWSTGQVLSPLHF. The CDR3 DNA, read in part, is TGTGCCTGGAGTACGGGACAGGTATTATCACCC.

Remarks on this clone: The CDR3 end is not reached by the read, which stops 3 residues before it; the germline J gene fills it in. This sequence joins TRBV13 and TRBJ2-1; the match to TRBD2 covers 8 bases. The germline V gene has CDR1 PRHDT and CDR2 FYEKMQ (reference sequence). Trimming at V came to 5 bases and at J to 8 bases, leaving 11 bases not matched to a gene. The CDR3 runs 15 residues. The covered CDR3 bases are TGTGCCAGCAGCCTAAGACTAGCGTATAGCGATGAG. Translating it yields CASSLRLAYSDE. The full CDR3 sequence reads CASSLRLAYSDEQFF.

In regard to this clone: With the read ending 3 residues before the CDR3 end, the germline J gene is used to fill in that end. V gene TRBV19 combines with J gene TRBJ1-2, with D possibly being TRBD1 (6 bases). V lost 3 bases, J lost 6 bases, and 11 bases lay in between. CDR3 size: 13 residues. Germline V gives CDR1 LNHDA, CDR2 SQIVND (reference sequence). Here the CDR3 reads CASSMDRNNGYTF. The CDR3 bases that were read are TGTGCCAGTAGTATGGACAGAAATAATGGC.

To note about this clone: The read terminates 3 residues before the CDR3 end, so the remaining end is supplied by the germline J gene. V usage is TRBV2 and J usage is TRBJ2-7; 7 bases are a match to TRBD2. V lost 5 bases and J lost 5; bases outside the gene matches: 3. The CDR3 length is 12 residues. Germline CDR1 and CDR2: SNHLY and FYNNEI. The chain's CDR3 is CASSLTSDEQYF. CDR3 DNA, as far as it was read: TGTGCCAGCAGTTTAACTAGCGACGAG.

About this clone: The read gets to within 3 residues of the CDR3 end, and the germline J gene fills in the rest. The J gene is TRBJ1-2, the V gene TRBV5-1; 8 nucleotides align to TRBD1. Per the germline V gene, CDR1 is SGHRS and CDR2 is YFSETQ. Trimming cost V 0 bases and J 6 bases; bases outside gene matches: 4. The CDR3 sequence is 14 residues long. The CDR3 here is CASSLDRGIDGYTF. The sequenced part of the CDR3 DNA is TGCGCCAGCAGCTTGGACAGGGGGATCGATGGC.

Comments on this clone: The read ends 3 residues shy of where the CDR3 ends; the end is completed using the germline J gene. This chain joins TRBV7-9 and TRBJ2-7; 13 bases are a match to TRBD2. From germline, CDR1 is SEHNR and CDR2 FQNEAQ (reference sequence). V dropped 5 bases and J dropped 5; count of bases not matched to a gene: 3. CDR3 length: 14 residues. CDR3 sequence reads: CASSQGTSGDEQYF. Incomplete CDR3 DNA: TGTGCCAGCAGCCAAGGGACTAGCGGGGACGAG.

On this clone: The read finishes 3 residues shy of the CDR3 end, and the germline J gene is used to complete it. This chain links TRBV5-6 with TRBJ2-7, with TRBD1 as a possible D gene (5 bases). The germline V gene has CDR1 SGHDT and CDR2 YYEEEE. CDR3 length equals 14 residues. V was clipped by 1 base and J by 3 bases, with 11 bases between them. Partial CDR3 DNA: TGTGCCAGCAGCTTGTGGAGACAGAACTACGAG. Its protein is CASSLWRQNYE. The entire CDR3 protein is CASSLWRQNYEQYF.

About this clone: The sequence runs out 3 residues before the end of the CDR3; the remainder is reconstructed from the germline J gene. The V gene is TRBV12-3 or TRBV12-4, the J gene TRBJ1-1; TRBD1 matches at 7 bases. CDR3 length: 14 residues. The trim removed 0 bases at V and 3 bases at J, leaving 1 base unmatched. The CDR3 region is CASSLATGDTEAFF. The CDR3 bases that were read are TGTGCCAGCAGTTTAGCTACAGGGGACACTGAA.

To note about this clone: Read sequence stops 3 residues before the CDR3 end, and the germline J gene provides the missing end. The chain has TRBV2 and TRBJ2-7; perhaps TRBD1 as D (6 bases). Germline V gene sequence: CDR1 SNHLY, CDR2 FYNNEI. This CDR3 is 14 amino acids long. V shed 6 bases and J shed 4 bases, with 16 bases lying between them. CDR3 bases read: TGTGCCAGCAGCCAAAGCAGGGGCGAGTACGAG. It is translated as CASSQSRGEYE. In full, the CDR3 reads CASSQSRGEYEQYF.

Details on this clone: The observed sequence ends 3 residues before the CDR3 terminus, with the missing tail filled in from the germline J gene. The rearrangement uses TRBV7-3 and TRBJ2-3, with D hard to call. The CDR3 extends over 15 amino acids. V was clipped by 0 bases and J by 2 bases, with 9 bases between them. The V gene's germline CDR1 is SGHTA and CDR2 FQGTGA. The CDR3 region is CASSLTASNTDTQYF. The DNA read from the CDR3 is TGTGCCAGCAGCTTAACGGCTAGTAACACAGATACG.

A note on this clone: The sequenced fragment ends 3 residues before the CDR3 boundary, so the rest is inferred from the germline J gene. The chain has TRBV5-6 and TRBJ2-5; possibly TRBD2 for D (5 bases). CDR3 length equals 12 residues. The germline V gene encodes CDR1 SGHDT and CDR2 YYEEEE. Deletions cut 7 bases from V and 0 bases from J, with 7 bases between. CDR3 bases read: TGTGCCAGCTCTAGCTACCAAGAGACC. This sequence encodes CASSSYQET. The entire CDR3 protein reads CASSSYQETQYF.

With respect to this clone: The read comes to an end 3 residues before the CDR3 does, leaving the germline J gene to fill in the end. The chain has TRBV20-1 and TRBJ2-1, with TRBD1 identical over 7 bases. J lost 3 bases, V lost 6 bases, and 8 bases had no gene match. The CDR3 length is 14 residues. Germline assignment: CDR1 DFQATT and CDR2 SNEGSKA (reference sequence). The CDR3 sequence is CSAPCRDSYNEQFF. CDR3 DNA, as far as it was read: TGCAGTGCCCCCTGCCGGGACAGCTACAATGAG.

A remark on this clone: Coverage ceases 3 residues before the CDR3 finishes, and the germline J gene fills in the end. V usage is TRBV10-3 and J usage is TRBJ1-1; TRBD1 matches 7 bases. In germline, CDR1 is ENHRY, CDR2 SYGVKD. The CDR3 sequence is 15 residues long. Trimming cost V 5 bases and J 0 bases; bases outside gene matches: 6. CDR3 region: CAISKLQGMNTEAFF. CDR3 DNA (partial): TGTGCCATCAGTAAATTACAGGGGATGAACACTGAA.

On this clone: The read falls 3 residues short of the CDR3 end, and the missing part is taken from the germline J gene. The chain recombines TRBV2 with TRBJ2-2; maybe TRBD1 (7 bases). Between the trimmed V and J ends, which lost 7 bases and 0 bases, there was a span of 15 bases. Germline CDR1 reads SNHLY; CDR2 reads FYNNEI. The CDR3 length is 16 residues. The covered CDR3 bases are TGTGCCAGCAAGGGGGCGGGGACTTCGAACACCGGGGAG. Its translation is CASKGAGTSNTGE. The full CDR3 protein is CASKGAGTSNTGELFF.

For this clone: Read data end 3 residues before the CDR3 end; the end is taken from the germline J gene. Other DNA variants within this sample encode the same CDR3. The chain has TRBV10-1 and TRBJ2-3, with 9 bases aligning to TRBD2. With V trimmed by 0 bases and J by 4 bases, 5 bases remained unmatched. The length of the CDR3 is 16 residues. Germline lookup yields CDR1 WNHNN and CDR2 SYGVQD (reference sequence). CDR3 sequence: CASSESSGGASDTQYF. The sequenced CDR3 bases are TGCGCCAGCAGTGAGTCTAGCGGGGGCGCATCAGATACG.

About this clone itself: The missing CDR3 end, 3 residues past where the read stops, is filled in from the germline J gene. The chain combines TRBV5-1 with TRBJ1-5; 7 nucleotides match TRBD1. The CDR3 covers 14 residues. The V segment lost 2 bases and the J segment 2 bases; nucleotides outside the gene matches: 1. Germline V gene sequence: CDR1 SGHRS, CDR2 YFSETQ. CDR3 amino acids: CASSFTGGNQPQHF. CDR3 DNA, as far as it was read: TGCGCCAGCAGCTTCACAGGGGGCAATCAGCCC.